The T cell receptor beta chain under discussion was sequenced for a study of blood T cells in healthy people across ages. The germline V gene encodes CDR1 MNHEY and CDR2 SVGEGT. The V and J ends lost 8 bases and 0 bases respectively, with 8 bases between them. The CDR3 has 12 residues. Study-wide points: Diversity estimates drawn from one million T cells were deemed underestimates. The lack of PBMC sorting stopped any conclusive naive versus antigen-experienced comparison.

Sample-barcoded 5' priming and a J-beta primer mix drove a second PCR of about 6 to 12 cycles. There were at least 3 million CDR3-containing paired-end reads obtained from each sample. TCRdb itself ran the 5' RACE reads through MiXCR, one entry per CDR3 protein. The sample has approximately 780,000 distinct CDR3 sequences; around a quarter are singletons. This clonotype was detected many times. Its antigen is undetermined. The same data also contributed to another study, on T cells of mothers and their children. Per that study: Related and unrelated pairs show TCR recombination output that thymic selection shapes similarly.

Sequencing was carried out using blood. The sequence derives from a boy younger than 18 in good health. V gene TRBV6-2 or TRBV6-3 combines with J gene TRBJ2-7; no definite D call. CDR3 in amino acids: CASGRSSYEQYF. The CDR3 bases are TGTGCCAGCGGTAGGAGCTCCTACGAGCAGTACTTC.